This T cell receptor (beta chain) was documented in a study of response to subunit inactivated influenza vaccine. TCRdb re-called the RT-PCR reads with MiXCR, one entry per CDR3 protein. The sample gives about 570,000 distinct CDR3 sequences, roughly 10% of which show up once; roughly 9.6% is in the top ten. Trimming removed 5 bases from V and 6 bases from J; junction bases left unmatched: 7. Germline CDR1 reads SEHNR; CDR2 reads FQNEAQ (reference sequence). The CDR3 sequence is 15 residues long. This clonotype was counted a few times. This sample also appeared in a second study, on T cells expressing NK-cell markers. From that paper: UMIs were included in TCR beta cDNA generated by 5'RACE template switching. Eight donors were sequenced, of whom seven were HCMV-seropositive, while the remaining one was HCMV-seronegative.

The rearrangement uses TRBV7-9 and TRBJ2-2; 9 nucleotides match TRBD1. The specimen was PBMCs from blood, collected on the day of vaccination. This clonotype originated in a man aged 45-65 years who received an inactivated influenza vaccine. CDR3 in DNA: TGTGCCAGCAGCCCTTGGGACAGGGTTTCCGGGGAGCTGTTTTTT. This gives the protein CASSPWDRVSGELFF.